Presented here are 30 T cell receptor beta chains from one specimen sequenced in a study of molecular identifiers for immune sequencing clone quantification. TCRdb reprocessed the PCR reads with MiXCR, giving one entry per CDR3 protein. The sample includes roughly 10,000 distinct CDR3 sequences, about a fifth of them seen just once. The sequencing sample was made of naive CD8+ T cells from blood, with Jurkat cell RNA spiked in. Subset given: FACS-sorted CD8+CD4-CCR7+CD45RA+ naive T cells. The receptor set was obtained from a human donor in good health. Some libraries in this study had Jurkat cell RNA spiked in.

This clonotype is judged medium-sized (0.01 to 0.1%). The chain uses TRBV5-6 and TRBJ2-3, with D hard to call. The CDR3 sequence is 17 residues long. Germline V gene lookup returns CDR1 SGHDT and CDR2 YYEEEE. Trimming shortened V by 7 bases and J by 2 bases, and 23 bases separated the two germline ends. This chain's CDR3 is CASHDLDRTAATDTQYF. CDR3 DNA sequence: TGTGCCAGCCACGACCTAGATAGGACGGCGGCCACAGATACGCAGTATTTT.

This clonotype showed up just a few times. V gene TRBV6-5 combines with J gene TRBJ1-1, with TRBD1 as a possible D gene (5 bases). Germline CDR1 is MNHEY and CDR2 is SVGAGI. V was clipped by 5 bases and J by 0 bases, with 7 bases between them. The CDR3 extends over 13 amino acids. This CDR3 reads CASSIRVNTEAFF. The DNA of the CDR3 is TGTGCCAGCAGTATCAGGGTGAACACTGAAGCTTTCTTT.

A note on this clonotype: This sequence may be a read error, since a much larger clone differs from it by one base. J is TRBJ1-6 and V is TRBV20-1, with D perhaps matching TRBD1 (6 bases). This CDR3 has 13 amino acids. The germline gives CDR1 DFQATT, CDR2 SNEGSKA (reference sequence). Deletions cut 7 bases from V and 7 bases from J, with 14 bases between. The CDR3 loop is CSVLGQGNSPLHF. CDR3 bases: TGCAGTGTCCTAGGGCAGGGGAATTCACCCCTCCACTTT.

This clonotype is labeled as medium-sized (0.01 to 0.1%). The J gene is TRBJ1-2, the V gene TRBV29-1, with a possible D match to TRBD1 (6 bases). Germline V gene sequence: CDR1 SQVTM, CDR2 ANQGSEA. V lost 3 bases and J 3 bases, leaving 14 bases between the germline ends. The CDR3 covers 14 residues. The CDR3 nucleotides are TGCAGCGTTGAGGGGGGGGGCGCGGACTATGGCTACACCTTC. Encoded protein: CSVEGGGADYGYTF.

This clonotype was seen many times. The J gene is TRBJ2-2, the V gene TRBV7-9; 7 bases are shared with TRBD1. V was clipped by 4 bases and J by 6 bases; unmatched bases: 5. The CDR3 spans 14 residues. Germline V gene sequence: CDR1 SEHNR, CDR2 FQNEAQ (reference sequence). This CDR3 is CASSYTGVSGELFF. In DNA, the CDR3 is TGTGCCAGCAGCTATACAGGGGTGTCCGGGGAGCTGTTTTTT.

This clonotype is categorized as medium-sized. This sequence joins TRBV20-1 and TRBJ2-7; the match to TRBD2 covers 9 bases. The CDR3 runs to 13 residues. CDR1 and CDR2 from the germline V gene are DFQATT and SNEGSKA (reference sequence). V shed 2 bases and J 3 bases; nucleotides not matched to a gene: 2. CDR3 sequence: CSARPSGVYEQYF. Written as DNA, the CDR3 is TGCAGTGCTAGACCTAGCGGGGTCTACGAGCAGTACTTC.

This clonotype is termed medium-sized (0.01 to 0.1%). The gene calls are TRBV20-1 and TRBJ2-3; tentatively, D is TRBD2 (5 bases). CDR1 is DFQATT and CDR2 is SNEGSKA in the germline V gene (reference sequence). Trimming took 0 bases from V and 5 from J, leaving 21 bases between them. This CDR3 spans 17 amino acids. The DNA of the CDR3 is TGCAGTGCTAGAGATGGACTCGCCCTCCGGGTAGAAGATACGCAGTATTTT. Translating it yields CSARDGLALRVEDTQYF.

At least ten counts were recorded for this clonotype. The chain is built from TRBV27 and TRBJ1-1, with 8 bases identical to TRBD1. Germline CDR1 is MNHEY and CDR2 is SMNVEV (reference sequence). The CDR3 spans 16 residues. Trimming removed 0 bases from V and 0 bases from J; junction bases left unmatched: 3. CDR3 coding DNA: TGTGCCAGCAGTTTATCTCAGGGGGCTCTGAACACTGAAGCTTTCTTT. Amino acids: CASSLSQGALNTEAFF.

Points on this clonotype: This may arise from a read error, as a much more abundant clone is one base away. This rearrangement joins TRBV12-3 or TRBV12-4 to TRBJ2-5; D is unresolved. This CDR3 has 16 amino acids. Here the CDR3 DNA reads TGTGCCTGCAGTTTACCACCCCCAGGTCCACTGGAGACCCAGTACTTC. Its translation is CACSLPPPGPLETQYF.

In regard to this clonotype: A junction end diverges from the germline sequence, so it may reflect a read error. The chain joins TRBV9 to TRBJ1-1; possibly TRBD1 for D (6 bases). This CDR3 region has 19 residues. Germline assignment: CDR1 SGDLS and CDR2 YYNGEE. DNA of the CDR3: TGTGCCCGCAGCGCTGCTCCGGGGGGGGCACAAAACATGAACACTGAAGCTTTCTTT. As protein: CARSAAPGGAQNMNTEAFF.

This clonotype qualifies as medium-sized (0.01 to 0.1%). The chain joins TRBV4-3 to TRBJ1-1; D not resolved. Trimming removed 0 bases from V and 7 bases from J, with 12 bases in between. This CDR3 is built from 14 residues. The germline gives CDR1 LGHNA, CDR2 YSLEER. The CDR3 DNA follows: TGCGCCAGCAGCCAAGAGTATCGAGACGATGAAGCTTTCTTT. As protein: CASSQEYRDDEAFF.

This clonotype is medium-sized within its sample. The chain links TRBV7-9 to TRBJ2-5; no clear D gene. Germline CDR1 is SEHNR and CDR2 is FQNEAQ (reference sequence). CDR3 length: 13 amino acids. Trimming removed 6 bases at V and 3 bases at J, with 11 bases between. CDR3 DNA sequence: TGTGCCAGCAGTACCACAGTTGAAGAGACCCAGTACTTC. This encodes CASSTTVEETQYF.

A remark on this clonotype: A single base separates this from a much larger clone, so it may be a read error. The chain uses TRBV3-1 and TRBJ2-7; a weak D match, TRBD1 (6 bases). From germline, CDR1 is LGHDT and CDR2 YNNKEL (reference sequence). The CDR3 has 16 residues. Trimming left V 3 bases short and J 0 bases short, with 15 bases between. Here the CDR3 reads CASSQSPGHGSYEQYF. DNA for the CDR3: TGTGCCAGCAGCCAGTCTCCGGGACACGGCTCCTACGAGCAGTACTTC.

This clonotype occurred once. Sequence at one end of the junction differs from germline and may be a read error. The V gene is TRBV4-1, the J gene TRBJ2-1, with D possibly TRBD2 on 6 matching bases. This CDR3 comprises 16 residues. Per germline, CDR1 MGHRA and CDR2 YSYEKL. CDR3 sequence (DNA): TGCGCCAGCAGCCAAGATCCGCCGGGAGACTACAATGCGCAGTTCTTC. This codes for CASSQDPPGDYNAQFF.

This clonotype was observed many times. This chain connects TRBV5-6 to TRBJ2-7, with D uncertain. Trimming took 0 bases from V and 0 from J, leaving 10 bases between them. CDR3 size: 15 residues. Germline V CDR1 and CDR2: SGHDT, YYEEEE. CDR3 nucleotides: TGTGCCAGCAGCTTGGTTGGCAGGAGCTCCTACGAGCAGTACTTC. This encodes CASSLVGRSSYEQYF.

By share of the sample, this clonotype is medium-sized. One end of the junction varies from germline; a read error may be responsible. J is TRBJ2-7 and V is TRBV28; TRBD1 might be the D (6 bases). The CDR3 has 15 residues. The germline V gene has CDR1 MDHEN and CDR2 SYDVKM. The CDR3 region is CASKKSTKDPGARTF. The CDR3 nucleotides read TGTGCCAGCAAAAAGTCCACGAAAGACCCAGGGGCCCGTACCTTC. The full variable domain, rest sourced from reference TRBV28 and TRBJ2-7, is DVKVTQSSRYLVKRTGEKVFLECVQDMDHENMFWYRQDPGLGLRLIYFSYDVKMKEKGDIPEGYSVSREKKERFSLILESASTNQTSMYLCASKKSTKDPGARTFGPGTRLTVT.

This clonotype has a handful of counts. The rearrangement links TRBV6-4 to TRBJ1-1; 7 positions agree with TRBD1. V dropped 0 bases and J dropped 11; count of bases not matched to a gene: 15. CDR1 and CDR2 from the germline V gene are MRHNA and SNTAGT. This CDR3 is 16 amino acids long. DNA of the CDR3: TGTGCCAGCAGTGACTCCAGAATAGGGGGCCCGGCGAAGGCTTTCTTT. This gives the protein CASSDSRIGGPAKAFF.

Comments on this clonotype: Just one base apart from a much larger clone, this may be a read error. CDR3 sequence (DNA): TGTGCCAGCAGTTCAGGGGGCGCCCTAGACGAGCAGTACTTC. It translates to CASSSGGALDEQYF. The chain carries TRBV27 and TRBJ2-7; 8 bases fit TRBD1. With V trimmed by 4 bases and J by 5 bases, 7 bases remained unmatched. CDR1 MNHEY and CDR2 SMNVEV come from the germline V gene (reference sequence). The length of the CDR3 is 14 residues.

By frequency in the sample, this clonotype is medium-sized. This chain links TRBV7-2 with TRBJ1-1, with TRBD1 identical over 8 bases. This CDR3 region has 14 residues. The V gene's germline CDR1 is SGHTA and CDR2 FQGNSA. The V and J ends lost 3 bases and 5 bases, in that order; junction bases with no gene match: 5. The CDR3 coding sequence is TGTGCCAGCAGCTTCAGACAGGGGAGGACTGAAGCTTTCTTT. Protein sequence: CASSFRQGRTEAFF. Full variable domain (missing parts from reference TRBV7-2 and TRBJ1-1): GAGVSQSPSNKVTEKGKDVELRCDPISGHTALYWYRQSLGQGLEFLIYFQGNSAPDKSGLPSDRFSAERTGGSVSTLTIQRTQQEDSAVYLCASSFRQGRTEAFFGQGTRLTVV.

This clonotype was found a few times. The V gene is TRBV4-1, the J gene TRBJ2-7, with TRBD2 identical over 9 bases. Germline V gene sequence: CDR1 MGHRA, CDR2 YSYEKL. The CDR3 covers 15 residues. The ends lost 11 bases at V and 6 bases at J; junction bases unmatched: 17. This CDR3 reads CARRQTAGGVGEQYF. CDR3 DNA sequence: TGCGCCCGCCGCCAAACCGCGGGGGGGGTGGGCGAGCAGTACTTC.

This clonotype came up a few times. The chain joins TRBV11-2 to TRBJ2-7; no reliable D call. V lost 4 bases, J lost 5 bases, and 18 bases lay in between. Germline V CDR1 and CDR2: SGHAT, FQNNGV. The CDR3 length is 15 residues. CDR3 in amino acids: CASSSSARAVHEQYF. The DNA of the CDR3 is TGTGCCAGCAGCTCCAGTGCCCGAGCCGTCCACGAGCAGTACTTC.

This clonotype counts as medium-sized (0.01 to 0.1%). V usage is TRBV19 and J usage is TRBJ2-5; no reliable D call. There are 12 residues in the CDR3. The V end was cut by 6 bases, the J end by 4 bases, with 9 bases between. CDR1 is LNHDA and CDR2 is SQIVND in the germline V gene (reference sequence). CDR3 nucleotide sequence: TGTGCCAGTAGCGGCCCATCAGAGACCCAGTACTTC. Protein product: CASSGPSETQYF.

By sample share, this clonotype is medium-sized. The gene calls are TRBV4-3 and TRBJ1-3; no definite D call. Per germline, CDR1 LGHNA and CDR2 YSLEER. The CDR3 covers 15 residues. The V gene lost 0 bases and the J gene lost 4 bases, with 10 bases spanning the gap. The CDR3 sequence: CASSQDRGVGNTIYF. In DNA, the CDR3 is TGCGCCAGCAGCCAAGATCGAGGAGTCGGAAACACCATATATTTT.

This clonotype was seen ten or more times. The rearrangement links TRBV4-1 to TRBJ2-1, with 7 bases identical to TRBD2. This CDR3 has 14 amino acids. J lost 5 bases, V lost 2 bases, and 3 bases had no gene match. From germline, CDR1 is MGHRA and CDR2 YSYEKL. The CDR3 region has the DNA TGCGCCAGCAGCCAATTGGGGGGGGACAATGAGCAGTTCTTC. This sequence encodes CASSQLGGDNEQFF.

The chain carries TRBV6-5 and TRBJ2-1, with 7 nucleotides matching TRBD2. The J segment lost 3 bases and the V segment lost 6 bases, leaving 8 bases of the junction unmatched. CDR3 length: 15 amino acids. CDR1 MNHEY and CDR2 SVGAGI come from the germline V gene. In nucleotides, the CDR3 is TGTGCCAGCAGCCCCGGGGCTAGCGGCTACAATGAGCAGTTCTTC. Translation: CASSPGASGYNEQFF.

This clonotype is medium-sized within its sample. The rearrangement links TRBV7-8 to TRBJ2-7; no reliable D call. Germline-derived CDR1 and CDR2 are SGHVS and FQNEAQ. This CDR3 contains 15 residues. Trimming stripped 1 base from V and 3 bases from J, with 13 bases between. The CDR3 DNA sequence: TGTGCCAGCAGCTTAGACGGGCTCGTAGGCTACGAGCAGTACTTC. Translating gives CASSLDGLVGYEQYF.

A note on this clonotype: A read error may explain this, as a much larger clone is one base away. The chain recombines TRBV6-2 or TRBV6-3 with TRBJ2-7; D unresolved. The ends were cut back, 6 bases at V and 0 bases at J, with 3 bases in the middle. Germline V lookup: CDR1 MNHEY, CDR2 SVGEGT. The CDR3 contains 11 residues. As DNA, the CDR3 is TGTGCCAGCAGCGACTCCTACGAGCAGTACTTC. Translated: CASSDSYEQYF.

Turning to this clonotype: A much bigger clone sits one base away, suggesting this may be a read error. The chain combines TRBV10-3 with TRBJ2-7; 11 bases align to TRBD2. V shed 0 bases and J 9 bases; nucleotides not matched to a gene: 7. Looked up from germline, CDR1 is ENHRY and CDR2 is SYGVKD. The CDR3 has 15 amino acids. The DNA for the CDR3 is TGTGCCATCAGTGAGTCGACTAGCGGGGTGGAGGTGCAGTACTTC. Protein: CAISESTSGVEVQYF.

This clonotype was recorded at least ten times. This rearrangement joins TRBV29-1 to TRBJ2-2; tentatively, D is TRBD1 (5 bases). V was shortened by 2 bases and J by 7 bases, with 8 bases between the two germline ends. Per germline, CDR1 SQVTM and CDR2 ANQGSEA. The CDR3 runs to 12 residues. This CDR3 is CSVESGNGELFF. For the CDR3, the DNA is TGCAGCGTTGAATCAGGGAACGGGGAGCTGTTTTTT.

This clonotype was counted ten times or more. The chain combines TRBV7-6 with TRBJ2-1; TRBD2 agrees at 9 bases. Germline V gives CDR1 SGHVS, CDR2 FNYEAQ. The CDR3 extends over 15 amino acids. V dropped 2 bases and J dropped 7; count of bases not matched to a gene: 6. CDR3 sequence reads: CASSLSAGGLNEQFF. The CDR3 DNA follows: TGTGCCAGCAGCTTATCGGCGGGGGGGCTTAATGAGCAGTTCTTC.